These 9 T cell receptor beta chains were sequenced from one sample in a study of T cell responses to AZD1222 COVID-19 vaccine. Sequenced by immunoSEQ multiplex PCR; TCRdb stores in-frame clones only, minus some. Of over 150,000 clones in the sample, roughly 90% were seen once. This material consisted of peripheral blood, taken on day 0 of AZD1222 vaccination. The receptor source for this set is an adult in good health.

This clone showed up just once. The V gene is TRBV3-1 (or the pseudogene TRBV3-2), the J gene TRBJ2-7; 11 bases agree with TRBD1. There are 15 residues in the CDR3. The junction had 4 bases not matched to a gene; V was cut back by 0 bases and J by 6 bases. The germline CDR1 and CDR2 sequences are LGHDT and YNNKEL (reference sequence). CDR3 region: CASSQEDRGRVEQYF. Written as DNA, the CDR3 is TGTGCCAGCAGCCAAGAGGACAGGGGGCGCGTCGAGCAGTACTTC.

V is TRBV6-1 and J is TRBJ1-1; D is undetermined. CDR3 length equals 13 residues. The germline gives CDR1 MNHNS, CDR2 SASEGT. The V gene lost 2 bases and the J gene lost 6 bases, with 10 bases spanning the gap. The CDR3 DNA is TGTGCCAGCAGTGAATTTGTGAGGGCTGAAGCTTTCTTT. It encodes CASSEFVRAEAFF.

The genes are TRBV6-5 and TRBJ2-7; unclear D gene. Germline loops: CDR1 MNHEY, CDR2 SVGAGI. CDR3 length: 16 residues. V was cut by 2 bases and J by 3 bases, with 17 bases left in between. In DNA, the CDR3 is TGTGCCAGCAGTTACGGCTTCGGGCACCACAACTACGAGCAGTACTTC. It codes for CASSYGFGHHNYEQYF.

Here the CDR3 DNA reads TGTGCCACCAGTGATAGAGGGTTCCCCGAGCAGTACTTC. Translated, it gives CATSDRGFPEQYF. The J gene is TRBJ2-7, the V gene TRBV24-1; the D gene is possibly TRBD2 (5 bases). Germline CDR1 KGHDR, CDR2 SFDVKD. The CDR3 is 13 residues long. The V gene lost 3 bases and the J gene lost 6 bases, with 11 bases spanning the gap.

This chain uses TRBV29-1 with TRBJ2-7; D perhaps matches TRBD2 (6 bases). Trimming shortened V by 7 bases and J by 3 bases, and 16 bases separated the two germline ends. The CDR3 is 13 amino acids. From germline, CDR1 is SQVTM and CDR2 ANQGSEA. The CDR3 bases are TGCAGCGCCGCTACCGGGAGACTCTACGAGCAGTACTTC. Translating gives CSAATGRLYEQYF.

The J gene is TRBJ2-7, the V gene TRBV18; 7 positions agree with TRBD2. The CDR3 totals 16 residues. The V gene end was trimmed by 4 bases and the J gene end by 3 bases; junction bases not matched to a gene: 12. Germline V CDR1 and CDR2: KGHSH, LQKENI. The CDR3 sequence is CASSLSRGGGNYEQYF. DNA of the CDR3: TGTGCCAGCTCACTCAGTAGGGGCGGGGGAAACTACGAGCAGTACTTC. Filled out from reference TRBV18 and TRBJ2-7, the complete variable domain reads NAGVMQNPRHLVRRRGQEARLRCSPMKGHSHVYWYRQLPEEGLKFMVYLQKENIIDESGMPKERFSAEFPKEGPSILRIQQVVRGDSAAYFCASSLSRGGGNYEQYFGPGTRLTVT.

This chain links TRBV10-1 with TRBJ1-5; 9 positions agree with TRBD1. After removal of 6 bases from V and 6 bases from J, the junction contained 12 bases not matched to a gene. The V gene's germline CDR1 is WNHNN and CDR2 SYGVQD (reference sequence). The CDR3 length is 16 residues. CDR3 nucleotides: TGCGCCAGCAGGAGGGGAACAGGGGGCCCCCGTCAGCCCCAGCATTTT. Translated: CASRRGTGGPRQPQHF.

The chain has TRBV6-1 and TRBJ2-3; weak D call: TRBD2 (6 bases). Deletions cut 2 bases from V and 3 bases from J, with 18 bases between. Germline CDR1 and CDR2: MNHNS and SASEGT. This CDR3 is built from 17 residues. CDR3 residues: CASSEQGGAGGTDTQYF. In DNA form, the CDR3 reads TGTGCCAGCAGTGAACAGGGAGGAGCGGGTGGGACAGATACGCAGTATTTT.

V gene TRBV5-1 combines with J gene TRBJ2-3; D assignment may be TRBD1 or TRBD2 (5 bases each). Deletions cut 4 bases from V and 2 bases from J, with 11 bases between. The germline V gene has CDR1 SGHRS and CDR2 YFSETQ. The CDR3 runs to 14 residues. The CDR3 here is CASSPPGLTDTQYF. CDR3 DNA sequence: TGCGCCAGCAGCCCACCGGGGCTCACAGATACGCAGTATTTT.